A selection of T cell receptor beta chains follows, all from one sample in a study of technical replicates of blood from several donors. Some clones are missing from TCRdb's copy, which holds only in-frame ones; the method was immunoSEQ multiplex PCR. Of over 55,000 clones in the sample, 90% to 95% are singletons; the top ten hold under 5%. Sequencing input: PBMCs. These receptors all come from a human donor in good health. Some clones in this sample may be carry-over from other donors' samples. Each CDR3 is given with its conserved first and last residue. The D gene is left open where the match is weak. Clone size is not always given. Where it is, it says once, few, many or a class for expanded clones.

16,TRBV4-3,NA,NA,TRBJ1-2,CASSQALQGVNYGYTF,TGCGCCAGCAGCCAGGCATTACAGGGAGTTAACTATGGCTACACCTTC
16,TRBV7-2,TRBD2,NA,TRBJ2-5,CASSLGASGGAETQYF,TGTGCCAGCAGCTTAGGGGCTAGCGGGGGGGCGGAGACCCAGTACTTC
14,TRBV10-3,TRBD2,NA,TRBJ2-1,CAISTTSEPNEQFF,TGTGCCATCAGTACGACTAGCGAGCCCAATGAGCAGTTCTTC
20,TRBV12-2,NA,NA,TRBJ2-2,CASRLAKSGGGPSNTGELFF,TGTGCAAGTCGCTTAGCCAAATCTGGCGGGGGGCCTTCGAACACCGGGGAGCTGTTTTTT
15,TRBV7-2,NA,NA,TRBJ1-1,CASSFQADMNTEAFF,TGTGCCAGCAGCTTTCAGGCCGACATGAACACTGAAGCTTTCTTT
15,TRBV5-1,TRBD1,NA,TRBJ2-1,CASTRQGGSYNEQFF,TGCGCCAGCACCCGACAGGGGGGGTCCTACAATGAGCAGTTCTTC
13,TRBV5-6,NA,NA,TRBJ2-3,CASSLGSRDTQYF,TGTGCCAGCAGCTTGGGTTCGCGAGATACGCAGTATTTT
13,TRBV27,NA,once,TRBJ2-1,CASSLVYAGEQFF,TGTGCCAGCAGTTTAGTCTACGCGGGGGAGCAGTTCTTC
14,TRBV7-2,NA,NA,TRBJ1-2,CASSLNGGNYGYTF,TGTGCCAGCAGCTTAAATGGGGGGAACTATGGCTACACCTTC
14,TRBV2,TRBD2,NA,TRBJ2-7,CASSRTSLLNEQYF,TGTGCCAGCAGCAGGACTAGCCTTCTCAACGAGCAGTACTTC
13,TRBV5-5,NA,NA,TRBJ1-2,CASSQEGGYGYTF,TGTGCCAGCAGCCAGGAGGGAGGCTATGGCTACACCTTC
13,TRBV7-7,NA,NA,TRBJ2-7,CASSLVGQGEQYF,TGTGCCAGCAGCTTAGTTGGCCAGGGCGAGCAGTACTTC
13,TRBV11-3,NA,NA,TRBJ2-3,CASSWSSTDTQYF,TGTGCCAGCAGCTGGAGTAGCACAGATACGCAGTATTTT
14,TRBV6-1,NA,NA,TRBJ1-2,CASTPPGQSYGYTF,TGTGCCAGCACTCCACCCGGACAGAGCTATGGCTACACCTTC
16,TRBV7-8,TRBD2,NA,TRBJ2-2,CASSLTSAPPTGELFF,TGTGCCAGCAGCCTGACTAGCGCCCCGCCGACCGGGGAGCTGTTTTTT
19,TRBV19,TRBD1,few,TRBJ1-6,CASNRGDRGSGSYNSPLHF,TGTGCCAGTAACAGGGGGGACAGGGGCTCCGGCTCCTATAATTCACCCCTCCACTTT
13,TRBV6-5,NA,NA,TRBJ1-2,CASTRGGERGYTF,TGTGCCAGCACCAGGGGCGGAGAAAGGGGCTACACCTTC
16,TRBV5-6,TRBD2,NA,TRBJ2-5,CASSPRTSGSTETQYF,TGTGCCAGCAGCCCAAGGACTAGCGGGAGTACAGAGACCCAGTACTTC
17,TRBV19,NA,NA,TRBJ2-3,CASSIGTTPTPTDTQYF,TGTGCCAGTAGTATAGGGACAACACCGACACCCACAGATACGCAGTATTTT
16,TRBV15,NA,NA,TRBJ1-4,CATSRDGGGLGEKLFF,TGTGCCACCAGCAGAGATGGGGGAGGGCTTGGGGAAAAACTGTTTTTT
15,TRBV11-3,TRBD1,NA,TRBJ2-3,CASSLGDRVTDTQYF,TGTGCCAGCAGCTTGGGGGACAGGGTTACAGATACGCAGTATTTT
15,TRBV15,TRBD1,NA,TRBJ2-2,CATRGQGVGTGELFF,TGTGCCACCCGCGGGCAGGGGGTGGGCACCGGGGAGCTGTTTTTT
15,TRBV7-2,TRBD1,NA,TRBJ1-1,CASSAGTGVNTEAFF,TGTGCCAGCAGCGCGGGGACAGGGGTTAACACTGAAGCTTTCTTT
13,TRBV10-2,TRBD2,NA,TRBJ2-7,CASKTSGIHEQYF,TGCGCCAGCAAGACTAGCGGGATCCACGAGCAGTACTTC
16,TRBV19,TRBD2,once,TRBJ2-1,CASRPHSGTRYNEQFF,TGTGCCAGTAGGCCCCACTCCGGGACTAGGTACAATGAGCAGTTCTTC
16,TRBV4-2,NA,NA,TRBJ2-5,CASSQVGGDYQETQYF,TGTGCCAGCAGCCAAGTCGGGGGTGACTATCAAGAGACCCAGTACTTC
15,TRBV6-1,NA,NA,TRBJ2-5,CASSVGLTHQETQYF,TGTGCCAGCAGTGTTGGCTTAACCCACCAAGAGACCCAGTACTTC
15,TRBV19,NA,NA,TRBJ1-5,CASSPFGGSNQPQHF,TGTGCCAGTAGCCCATTCGGGGGAAGCAATCAGCCCCAGCATTTT